This T cell receptor beta chain comes out of a study of blood T cell repertoires in COVID-19. Study-wide context: Nucleic acid was either cDNA or gDNA, and it came from T cells, B-cell-depleted T cells, or PBMCs.

Clones were read by immunoSEQ multiplex PCR, and TCRdb kept only the in-frame ones, dropping some. The table includes a few hundred thousand clones, 89% detected once. Germline V gene sequence: CDR1 SGHTA, CDR2 FQGNSA. Trimming stripped 0 bases from V and 3 bases from J, with 9 bases between. The CDR3 sequence is 15 residues long. Sequencing was done on a sample of peripheral blood. This TCR was sampled from a woman aged 30 to 39 with COVID-19, enrolled during active disease. This chain uses TRBV7-2 with TRBJ1-5; D might be TRBD1 (5 bases). CDR3 bases: TGTGCCAGCAGCTTAGCTTCAGGGCACAATCAGCCCCAGCATTTT. This gives the protein CASSLASGHNQPQHF.